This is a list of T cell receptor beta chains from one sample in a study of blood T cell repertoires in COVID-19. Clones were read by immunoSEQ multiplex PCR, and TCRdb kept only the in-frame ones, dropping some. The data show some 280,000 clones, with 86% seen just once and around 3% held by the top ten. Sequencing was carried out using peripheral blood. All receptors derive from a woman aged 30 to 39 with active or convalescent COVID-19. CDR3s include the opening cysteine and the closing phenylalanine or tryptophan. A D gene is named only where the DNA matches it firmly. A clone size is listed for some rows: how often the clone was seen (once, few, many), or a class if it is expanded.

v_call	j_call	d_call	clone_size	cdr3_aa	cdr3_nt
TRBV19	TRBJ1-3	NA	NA	CASSLSGSSGNTIYF	TGTGCCAGTTCATTATCCGGGAGCTCTGGAAACACCATATATTTT
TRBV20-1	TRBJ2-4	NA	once	CSASSPGLAKNIQYF	TGCAGTGCTAGTTCTCCAGGACTAGCCAAAAACATTCAGTACTTC
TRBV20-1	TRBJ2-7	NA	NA	CSASRQGKSYEQYF	TGCAGTGCTAGTAGGCAGGGAAAGTCCTACGAGCAGTACTTC
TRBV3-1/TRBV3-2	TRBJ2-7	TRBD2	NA	CASSSGTISYEQYF	TGTGCCAGCAGTTCCGGGACTATCTCCTACGAGCAGTACTTC
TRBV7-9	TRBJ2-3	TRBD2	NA	CASSGGGGAPDTQYF	TGTGCCAGCAGTGGAGGCGGGGGGGCCCCAGATACGCAGTATTTT
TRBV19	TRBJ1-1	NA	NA	CASKHGFTTGAFF	TGTGCCAGTAAGCATGGCTTCACTACAGGAGCTTTCTTT
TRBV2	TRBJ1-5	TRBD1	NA	CASRDREVSNQPQHF	TGTGCCAGCAGAGACAGGGAGGTTAGCAATCAGCCCCAGCATTTT
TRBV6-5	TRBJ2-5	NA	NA	CASSSSRSTYQYF	TGTGCCAGCAGTTCCAGCAGGTCCACATACCAGTACTTC
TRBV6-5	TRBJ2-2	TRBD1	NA	CAVRGLGVNTGELFF	TGTGCCGTCAGGGGGCTGGGGGTTAACACCGGGGAGCTGTTTTTT
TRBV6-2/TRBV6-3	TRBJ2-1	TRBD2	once	CASSTGLEVNEQFF	TGTGCCAGCAGTACAGGACTAGAGGTCAATGAGCAGTTCTTC
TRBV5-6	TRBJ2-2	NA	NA	CASSLFGFVTGELFF	TGTGCCAGCAGCTTGTTCGGGTTTGTCACCGGGGAGCTGTTTTTT
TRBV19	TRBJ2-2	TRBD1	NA	CASSHGQGWTGELFF	TGTGCCAGTAGCCATGGACAGGGGTGGACCGGGGAGCTGTTTTTT
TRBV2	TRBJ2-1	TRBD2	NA	CASSTSGGAREQFF	TGTGCCAGCAGTACTAGCGGGGGGGCTAGGGAGCAGTTCTTC
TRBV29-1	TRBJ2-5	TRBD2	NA	CSVYLGREGGTQYF	TGCAGCGTTTATCTCGGGAGGGAAGGAGGGACCCAGTACTTC
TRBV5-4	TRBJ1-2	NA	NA	CASSLGETYGYTF	TGTGCCAGCAGCTTGGGGGAGACATATGGCTACACCTTC
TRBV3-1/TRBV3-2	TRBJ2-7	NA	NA	CASSQDLRGEQYF	TGTGCCAGCAGCCAAGATCTCAGGGGCGAGCAGTACTTC
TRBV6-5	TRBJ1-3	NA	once	CASRPQGSRGNTIYF	TGTGCCAGCAGACCCCAGGGGTCACGTGGAAACACCATATATTTT
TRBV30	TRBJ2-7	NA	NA	CAWTVRDSRSGQYF	TGTGCCTGGACTGTAAGGGACTCCCGGAGTGGGCAGTACTTC